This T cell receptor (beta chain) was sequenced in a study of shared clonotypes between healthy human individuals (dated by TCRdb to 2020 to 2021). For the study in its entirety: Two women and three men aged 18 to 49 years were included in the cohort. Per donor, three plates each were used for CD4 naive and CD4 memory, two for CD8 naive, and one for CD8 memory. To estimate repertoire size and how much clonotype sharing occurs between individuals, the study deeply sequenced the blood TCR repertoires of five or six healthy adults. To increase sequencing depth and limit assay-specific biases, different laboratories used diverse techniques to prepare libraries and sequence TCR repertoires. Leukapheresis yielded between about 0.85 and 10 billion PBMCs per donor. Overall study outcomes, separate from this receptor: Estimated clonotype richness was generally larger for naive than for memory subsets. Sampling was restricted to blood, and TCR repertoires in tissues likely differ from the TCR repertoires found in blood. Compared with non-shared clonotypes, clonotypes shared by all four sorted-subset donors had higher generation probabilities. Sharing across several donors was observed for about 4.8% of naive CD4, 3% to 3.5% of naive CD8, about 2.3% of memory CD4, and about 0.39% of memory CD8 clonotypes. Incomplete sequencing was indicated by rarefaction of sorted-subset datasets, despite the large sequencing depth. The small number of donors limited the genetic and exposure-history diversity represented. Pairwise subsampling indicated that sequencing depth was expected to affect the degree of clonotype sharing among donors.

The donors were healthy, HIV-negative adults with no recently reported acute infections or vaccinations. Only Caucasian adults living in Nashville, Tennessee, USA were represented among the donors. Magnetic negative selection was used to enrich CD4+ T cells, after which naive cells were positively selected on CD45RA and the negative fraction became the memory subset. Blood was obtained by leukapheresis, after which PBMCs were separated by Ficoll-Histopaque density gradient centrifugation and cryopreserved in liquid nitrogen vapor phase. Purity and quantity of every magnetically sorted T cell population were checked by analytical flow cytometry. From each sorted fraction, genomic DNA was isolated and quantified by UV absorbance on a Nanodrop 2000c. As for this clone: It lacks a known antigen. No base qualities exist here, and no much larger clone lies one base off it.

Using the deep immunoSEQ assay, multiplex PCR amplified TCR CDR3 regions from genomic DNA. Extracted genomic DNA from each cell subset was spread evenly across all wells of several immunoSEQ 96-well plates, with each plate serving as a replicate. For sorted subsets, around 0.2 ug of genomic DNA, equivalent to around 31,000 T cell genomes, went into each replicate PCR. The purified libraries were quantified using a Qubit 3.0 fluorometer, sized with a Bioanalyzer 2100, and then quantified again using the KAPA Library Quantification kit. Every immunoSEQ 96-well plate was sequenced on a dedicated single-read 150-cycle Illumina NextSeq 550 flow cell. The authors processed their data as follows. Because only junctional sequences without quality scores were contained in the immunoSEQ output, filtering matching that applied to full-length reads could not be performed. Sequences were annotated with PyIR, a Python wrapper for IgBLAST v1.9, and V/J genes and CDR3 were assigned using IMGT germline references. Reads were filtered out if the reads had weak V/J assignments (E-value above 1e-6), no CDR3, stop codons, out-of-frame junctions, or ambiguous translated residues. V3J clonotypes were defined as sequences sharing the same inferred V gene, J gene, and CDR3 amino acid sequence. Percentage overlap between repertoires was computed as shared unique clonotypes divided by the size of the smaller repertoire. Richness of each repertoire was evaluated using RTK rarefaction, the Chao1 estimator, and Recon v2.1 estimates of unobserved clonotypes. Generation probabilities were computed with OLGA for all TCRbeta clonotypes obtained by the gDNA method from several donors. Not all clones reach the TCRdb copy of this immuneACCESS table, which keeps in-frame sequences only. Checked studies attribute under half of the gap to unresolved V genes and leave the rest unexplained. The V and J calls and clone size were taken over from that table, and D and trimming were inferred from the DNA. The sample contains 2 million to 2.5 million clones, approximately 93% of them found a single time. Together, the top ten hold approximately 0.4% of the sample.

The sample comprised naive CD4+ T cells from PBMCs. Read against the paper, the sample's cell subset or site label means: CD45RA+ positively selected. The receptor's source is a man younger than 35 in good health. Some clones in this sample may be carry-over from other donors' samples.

The DNA sequence is TGCGCCAGCAGCCAAGATTCGGGACTAGCGGGAGGGCCGGGTAAGACCCAGTACTTC. Translated, this is CASSQDSGLAGGPGKTQYF. The sequence links TRBV4-3 to TRBJ2-5; 16 bases in between match TRBD2. Trimming removed 0 bases from V and 6 bases from J; the gene matches leave 10 bases unexplained. Taken from the germline V gene, the CDR1 and CDR2 loops are LGHNA and YSLEER. Inclusive of the bounding cysteine and phenylalanine, the CDR3 is 19 residues long. The CDR3 DNA has 57 bases and is translated from base 1.